Presented here are 18 T cell receptor beta chains from one specimen sequenced in a study of blood T cell repertoires in COVID-19 (dated by TCRdb to about 2020). The library came from the immunoSEQ multiplex PCR assay. As stored in TCRdb, this immuneACCESS dataset retains in-frame rearrangements with V and J assigned. A fraction of the clones does not appear; measured against another copy, unresolved V genes explain less than half of the discrepancy, and the remainder lacks a known reason. This sample holds under 200,000 clones; approximately 82% were observed only once. Approximately 18% of the sample is taken by the ten largest. Sequenced input: peripheral blood. The receptors stem from a woman in her 70s who had recovered from COVID-19.

The chain couples TRBV3-1 (or the pseudogene TRBV3-2) to TRBJ1-5, with 9 bases that match TRBD1. V lost 3 bases to trimming and J lost 5 bases; unmatched junction nucleotides: 5. Per germline, CDR1 LGHDT and CDR2 YNNKEL (reference sequence). The CDR3 has 15 residues. This CDR3 reads CASSHRDRGDQPQHF. The CDR3 DNA sequence: TGTGCCAGCAGCCACCGAGACAGGGGGGATCAGCCCCAGCATTTT.

The V call is TRBV27, the J call TRBJ1-1; D may be TRBD1 (6 bases). Trimming shortened V by 3 bases and J by 5 bases, and 13 bases separated the two germline ends. This CDR3 spans 14 amino acids. From germline, CDR1 is MNHEY and CDR2 SMNVEV (reference sequence). The CDR3 region has the DNA TGTGCCAGCAGTTTGCGAGGGGGTCGGACTGAAGCTTTCTTT. Its translation is CASSLRGGRTEAFF.

This clone is categorized as medium-sized. The chain couples TRBV6-5 to TRBJ2-7; 7 bases agree with TRBD1. This CDR3 has 13 amino acids. CDR1 is MNHEY and CDR2 is SVGAGI in the germline V gene. V gave up 6 bases and J gave up 6 bases; unmatched junction bases: 8. The CDR3 here is CASRRDSLGEQYF. CDR3 DNA: TGTGCCAGCAGGAGGGACAGCTTGGGCGAGCAGTACTTC.

The genes are TRBV7-2 and TRBJ2-7; TRBD1 matches at 9 bases. Per germline, CDR1 SGHTA and CDR2 FQGNSA. Losses at the gene ends were 5 bases for V and 3 bases for J; bases not matched to a gene: 8. CDR3 length equals 15 residues. Here the CDR3 reads CASSRSWDRVYEQYF. CDR3 nucleotides: TGTGCCAGCAGCCGCTCCTGGGACAGGGTCTACGAGCAGTACTTC. Filled out from reference TRBV7-2 and TRBJ2-7, the complete variable domain reads GAGVSQSPSNKVTEKGKDVELRCDPISGHTALYWYRQSLGQGLEFLIYFQGNSAPDKSGLPSDRFSAERTGGSVSTLTIQRTQQEDSAVYLCASSRSWDRVYEQYFGPGTRLTVT.

CDR3 amino acids: CASGLSLWGRNSNQPQHF. DNA of the CDR3: TGTGCTAGTGGTTTGTCCCTTTGGGGCAGGAATAGCAATCAGCCCCAGCATTTT. The V call is TRBV12-5, the J call TRBJ1-5; a possible D gene is TRBD1 (5 bases). The ends were cut back, 2 bases at V and 0 bases at J, with 17 bases in the middle. Looked up from germline, CDR1 is LGHNT and CDR2 is FRNRAP. This CDR3 has 18 residues.

Concerning this clone: This same CDR3 is encoded by further DNA sequences in the sample. This chain joins TRBV18 and TRBJ2-2; 9 bases match TRBD1. Germline CDR1 is KGHSH and CDR2 is LQKENI. V trimming: 3 bases; J trimming: 1 base; junction bases outside the gene matches: 0. This CDR3 is 15 amino acids long. CDR3 amino acids: CASSPGQGNTGELFF. CDR3 sequence (DNA): TGTGCCAGCTCACCGGGACAGGGGAACACCGGGGAGCTGTTTTTT. The whole variable domain, filled in from reference TRBV18 and TRBJ2-2, reads NAGVMQNPRHLVRRRGQEARLRCSPMKGHSHVYWYRQLPEEGLKFMVYLQKENIIDESGMPKERFSAEFPKEGPSILRIQQVVRGDSAAYFCASSPGQGNTGELFFGEGSRLTVL.

The chain uses TRBV4-3 and TRBJ2-1; D gene uncertain. The CDR3 loop spans 13 amino acids. CDR1 and CDR2 (germline): LGHNA, YSLEER. V dropped 0 bases and J dropped 7 bases, with 7 bases sitting between them. CDR3 protein: CASSQEWSNEQFF. CDR3 coding DNA: TGCGCCAGCAGCCAAGAGTGGAGTAATGAGCAGTTCTTC.

The rearrangement uses TRBV4-3 and TRBJ2-2, with 7 bases fitting TRBD2. CDR1 and CDR2 from the germline V gene are LGHNA and YSLEER. The junction had 11 bases not matched to a gene; V was cut back by 1 base and J by 3 bases. The CDR3 loop spans 18 amino acids. DNA of the CDR3: TGCGCCAGCAGCCAAGGGGTGGCGGGAGTAGTTCACACCGGGGAGCTGTTTTTT. Translation: CASSQGVAGVVHTGELFF.

CDR3 sequence reads: CASSPGQDRIYGYTF. DNA of the CDR3: TGCGCCAGCAGCCCCGGACAGGATAGAATCTATGGCTACACCTTC. The V and J genes are TRBV5-1 and TRBJ1-2; 7 positions agree with TRBD1. Germline CDR1 and CDR2: SGHRS and YFSETQ. The V segment lost 4 bases and the J segment 4 bases; nucleotides outside the gene matches: 10. The CDR3 sequence is 15 residues long.

V is TRBV5-1 and J is TRBJ1-3; D remains unclear. The V gene lost 0 bases and the J gene lost 0 bases, with 10 bases spanning the gap. This CDR3 contains 16 residues. Germline CDR1 is SGHRS and CDR2 is YFSETQ. CDR3 bases: TGCGCCAGCAGCTTGGTTCCCTCCTACTCTGGAAACACCATATATTTT. Encoded protein: CASSLVPSYSGNTIYF.

This clone has just one count. The chain uses TRBV4-2 and TRBJ1-4, with TRBD1 identical over 10 bases. This CDR3 comprises 15 residues. With V trimmed by 4 bases and J by 7 bases, 6 bases remained unmatched. CDR1 is LGHNA and CDR2 is YNFKEQ in the germline V gene. Written as DNA, the CDR3 is TGTGCCAGCAGCCCAACCGGGACAGGGGTTGAAAAACTGTTTTTT. Its protein is CASSPTGTGVEKLFF.

J is TRBJ1-5 and V is TRBV15; no clear D. Trimming removed 2 bases from V and 3 bases from J, with 11 bases in between. The CDR3 contains 15 residues. CDR1 and CDR2 (germline): LNHNV, YYDKDF (reference sequence). The CDR3 region is CATSRSLPVNQPQHF. The CDR3 DNA reads TGTGCCACCAGCAGATCCCTGCCAGTCAATCAGCCCCAGCATTTT.

The V call is TRBV7-9, the J call TRBJ2-4; 13 bases line up with TRBD2. V trimming: 6 bases; J trimming: 2 bases; junction bases outside the gene matches: 7. The CDR3 is 17 amino acids. The germline CDR1 and CDR2 sequences are SEHNR and FQNEAQ (reference sequence). This chain's CDR3 is CASRGLAGENTKNIQYF. The CDR3 nucleotides read TGTGCCAGCAGAGGACTAGCGGGAGAAAACACCAAAAACATTCAGTACTTC. The complete variable domain, with remaining parts taken from reference TRBV7-9 and TRBJ2-4, reads DTGVSQNPRHKITKRGQNVTFRCDPISEHNRLYWYRQTLGQGPEFLTYFQNEAQLEKSRLLSDRFSAERPKGSFSTLEIQRTEQGDSAMYLCASRGLAGENTKNIQYFGAGTRLSVL.

This clone was recorded once. The chain couples TRBV27 to TRBJ2-1; D perhaps matches TRBD2 (6 bases). The CDR3 covers 12 residues. CDR1 MNHEY and CDR2 SMNVEV come from the germline V gene (reference sequence). The V gene lost 7 bases and the J gene lost 9 bases, with 13 bases spanning the gap. The CDR3 DNA reads as TGTGCCAGCACCTACTCCGGGGGTGAGCAGTTCTTC. This translates into CASTYSGGEQFF.

The J gene is TRBJ1-5, the V gene TRBV5-1, with 10 bases that match TRBD1. The CDR3 runs 14 residues. Germline CDR1 and CDR2: SGHRS and YFSETQ. The junction had 3 bases not matched to a gene; V was cut back by 7 bases and J by 2 bases. The CDR3 is CASGTGEGNQPQHF. The CDR3 DNA is TGCGCCAGCGGGACAGGGGAGGGCAATCAGCCCCAGCATTTT.

The J gene is TRBJ2-3, the V gene TRBV19; 7 bases line up with TRBD2. Germline CDR1 is LNHDA and CDR2 is SQIVND (reference sequence). This CDR3 is built from 17 residues. V lost 5 bases, J lost 1 base, and 12 bases stayed unmatched. The CDR3 protein is CASSPLGLADGTDTQYF. CDR3 coding DNA: TGTGCCAGTAGTCCCCTCGGGCTAGCGGACGGCACAGATACGCAGTATTTT.

The chain is built from TRBV7-6 and TRBJ2-5; 9 bases are shared with TRBD2. Trimming removed 7 bases from V and 3 bases from J; junction bases left unmatched: 9. Germline V gene sequence: CDR1 SGHVS, CDR2 FNYEAQ. The CDR3 has 15 residues. CDR3 DNA sequence: TGTGCCAGCAACTCCGGGGCGGGAGGGGAAGAGACCCAGTACTTC. It yields the protein CASNSGAGGEETQYF.

The chain couples TRBV5-1 to TRBJ2-5; possibly TRBD2 for D (6 bases). Germline V CDR1 and CDR2: SGHRS, YFSETQ. Trimming took 0 bases from V and 3 from J, leaving 6 bases between them. The CDR3 is 13 amino acids. The CDR3, as DNA: TGCGCCAGCAGCTTGGGGGGGGAAGAGACCCAGTACTTC. It translates to CASSLGGEETQYF.